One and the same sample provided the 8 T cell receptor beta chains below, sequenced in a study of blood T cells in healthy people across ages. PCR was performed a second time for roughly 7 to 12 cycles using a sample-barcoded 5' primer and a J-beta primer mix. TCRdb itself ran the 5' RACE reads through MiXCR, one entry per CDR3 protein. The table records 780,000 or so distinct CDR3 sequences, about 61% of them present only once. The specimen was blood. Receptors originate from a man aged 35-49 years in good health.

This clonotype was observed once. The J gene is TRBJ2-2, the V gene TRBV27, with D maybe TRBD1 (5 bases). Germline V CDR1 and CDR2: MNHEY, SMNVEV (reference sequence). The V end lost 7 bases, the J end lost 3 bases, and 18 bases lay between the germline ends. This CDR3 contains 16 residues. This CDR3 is CASIPRGREDTGELFF. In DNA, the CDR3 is TGTGCCAGCATCCCAAGGGGCAGAGAGGACACCGGGGAGCTGTTTTTT.

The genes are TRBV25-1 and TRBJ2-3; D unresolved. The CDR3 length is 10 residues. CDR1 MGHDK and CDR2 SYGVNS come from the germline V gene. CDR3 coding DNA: TGTTCTCCATACACAGATACGCAGTATTTT. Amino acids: CSPYTDTQYF.

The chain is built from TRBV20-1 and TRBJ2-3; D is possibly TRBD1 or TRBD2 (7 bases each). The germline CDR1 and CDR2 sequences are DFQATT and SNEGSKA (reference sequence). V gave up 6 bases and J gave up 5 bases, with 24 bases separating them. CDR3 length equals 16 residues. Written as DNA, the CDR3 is TGCAGTGCCGTCGGTGGTGGGAGGGGGCAAGGAGATACGCAGTATTTT. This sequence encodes CSAVGGGRGQGDTQYF.

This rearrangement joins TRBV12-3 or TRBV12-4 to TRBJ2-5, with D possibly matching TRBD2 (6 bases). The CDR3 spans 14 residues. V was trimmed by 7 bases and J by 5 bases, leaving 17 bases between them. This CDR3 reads CASTRAAGGETQYF. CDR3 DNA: TGTGCCAGCACTCGGGCAGCTGGAGGGGAGACCCAGTACTTC.

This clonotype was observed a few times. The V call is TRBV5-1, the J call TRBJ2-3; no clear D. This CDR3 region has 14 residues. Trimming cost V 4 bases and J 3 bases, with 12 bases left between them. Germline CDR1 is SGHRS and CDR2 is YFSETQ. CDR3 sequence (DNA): TGCGCCAGCAGCCGTGGTACCCAGACAGATACGCAGTATTTT. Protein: CASSRGTQTDTQYF. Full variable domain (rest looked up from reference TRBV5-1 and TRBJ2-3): KAGVTQTPRYLIKTRGQQVTLSCSPISGHRSVSWYQQTPGQGLQFLFEYFSETQRNKGNFPGRFSGRQFSNSRSEMNVSTLELGDSALYLCASSRGTQTDTQYFGPGTRLTVL.

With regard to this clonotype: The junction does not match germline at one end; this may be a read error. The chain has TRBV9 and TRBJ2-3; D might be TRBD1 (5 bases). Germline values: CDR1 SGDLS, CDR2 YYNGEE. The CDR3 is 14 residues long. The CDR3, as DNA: TGTGCCAGCAGCGTACGGCAGGGCCCAGATACGCGGTATTTT. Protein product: CASSVRQGPDTRYF.

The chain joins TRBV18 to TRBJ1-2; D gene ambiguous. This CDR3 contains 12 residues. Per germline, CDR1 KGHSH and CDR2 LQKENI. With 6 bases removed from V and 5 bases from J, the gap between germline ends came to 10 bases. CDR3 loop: CASSQSVYGYTF. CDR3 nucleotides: TGTGCCAGCTCTCAGTCAGTATATGGCTACACCTTC.

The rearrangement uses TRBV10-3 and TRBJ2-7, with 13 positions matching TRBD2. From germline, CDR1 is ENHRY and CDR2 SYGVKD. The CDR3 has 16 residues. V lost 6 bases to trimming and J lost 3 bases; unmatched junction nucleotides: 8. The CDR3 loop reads CAISWTSGSVGYEQYF. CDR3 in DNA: TGTGCCATCAGCTGGACTAGCGGGAGCGTCGGCTACGAGCAGTACTTC.